The 27 T cell receptor beta chains given below trace back to one sample, sequenced in a study of CXCR3-negative and CXCR3-positive naive CD8 T cells. Study-wide results and caveats: CXCR3-positive naive cells had more hydrophobic TRB CDR3s than CXCR3-negative naive cells.

These receptors have no identified antigens. In preparing the TRB cDNA libraries, 5' RACE with UMI labels was used. TCRdb re-called the 5' RACE reads and gives one entry per CDR3 protein, without DNA. In total, the table holds nearly 90,000 distinct CDR3 sequences. The sequencing input was naive CXCR3+ CD8+ T cells from blood. Subset of the sample: CD45RO-CCR7+CD27+CD95- naive CD8+ T cells expressing CXCR3 (TNR3+). Receptors originate from a human donor in good health. Some clones in this sample may be carry-over from other donors' samples.

The chain carries TRBV5-1 and TRBJ2-1. The CDR3 spans 17 residues. Germline values: CDR1 SGHRS, CDR2 YFSETQ. The CDR3 sequence: CASSGYTVEVSYNEQFF. Combining the CDR3 with reference TRBV5-1 and TRBJ2-1 gives the whole variable domain KAGVTQTPRYLIKTRGQQVTLSCSPISGHRSVSWYQQTPGQGLQFLFEYFSETQRNKGNFPGRFSGRQFSNSRSEMNVSTLELGDSALYLCASSGYTVEVSYNEQFFGPGTRLTVL.

The chain joins TRBV4-1 to TRBJ2-1; TCRdb names TRBD2, which stays unverified in the absence of DNA. The CDR3 runs 13 residues. CDR1 is MGHRA and CDR2 is YSYEKL in the germline V gene. This chain's CDR3 is CASSQVADSGQFF.

The chain couples TRBV27 to TRBJ1-5. The CDR3 length is 13 residues. Germline CDR1 reads MNHEY; CDR2 reads SMNVEV (reference sequence). This CDR3 is CASSLSAGQPQHF.

The chain is built from TRBV29-1 and TRBJ2-1. Looked up from germline, CDR1 is SQVTM and CDR2 is ANQGSEA. The CDR3 sequence is 11 residues long. The CDR3 sequence: CSVEGNNEQFF.

The genes are TRBV5-6 and TRBJ2-1; TCRdb's D call, TRBD2, is unchecked because there is no DNA. This CDR3 spans 17 amino acids. Germline V lookup: CDR1 SGHDT, CDR2 YYEEEE. The CDR3 here is CASSLGPYLLADREQFF.

This chain joins TRBV29-1 and TRBJ2-1. Germline V CDR1 and CDR2: SQVTM, ANQGSEA. This CDR3 has 15 residues. CDR3 residues: CSVDTAGSSYNEQFF.

The gene calls are TRBV28 and TRBJ2-2. Germline CDR1 and CDR2: MDHEN and SYDVKM. The CDR3 consists of 14 residues. The CDR3 sequence is CASSSPTVPGELFF.

V is TRBV15 and J is TRBJ2-7; TCRdb's D gene call, TRBD1, goes unchecked for lack of DNA. Germline loops: CDR1 LNHNV, CDR2 YYDKDF (reference sequence). This CDR3 region has 16 residues. CDR3 sequence reads: CATSRPWGEPLYEQYF. Full variable domain (outside the CDR3, taken from reference TRBV15 and TRBJ2-7): DAMVIQNPRYQVTQFGKPVTLSCSQTLNHNVMYWYQQKSSQAPKLLFHYYDKDFNNEADTPDNFQSRRPNTSFCFLDIRSPGLGDTAMYLCATSRPWGEPLYEQYFGPGTRLTVT.

The CDR3 loop is CASSQSPTWSSNEQFF. This chain uses TRBV5-1 with TRBJ2-1; the D gene TCRdb calls, TRBD2, cannot be checked with no DNA. CDR1 is SGHRS and CDR2 is YFSETQ in the germline V gene. This CDR3 is built from 16 residues.

The rearrangement links TRBV5-5 to TRBJ2-1; with no DNA, the TCRdb D assignment of TRBD2 cannot be verified. Germline-derived CDR1 and CDR2 are SGHKS and YYEKEE (reference sequence). This CDR3 is built from 15 residues. The CDR3 here is CASSLDVAAYNEQFF.

The chain combines TRBV5-1 with TRBJ2-7; without DNA, the TCRdb call of TRBD1 cannot be checked. Germline V gene data show CDR1 as SGHRS and CDR2 as YFSETQ. The CDR3 totals 14 residues. The CDR3 loop is CASSFDRGAYEQYF.

The chain combines TRBV10-3 with TRBJ2-7; TCRdb's D call of TRBD2 is untestable without DNA. Germline V gives CDR1 ENHRY, CDR2 SYGVKD. CDR3 size: 16 residues. This chain's CDR3 is CATFGIAGGPEYEQYF.

V usage is TRBV9 and J usage is TRBJ2-7; TCRdb outputs TRBD1, but without DNA this stays unchecked. This CDR3 contains 15 residues. CDR1 SGDLS and CDR2 YYNGEE come from the germline V gene. This chain's CDR3 is CASSPSGTVAYEQYF.

The V and J genes are TRBV5-1 and TRBJ2-6; with no DNA, the TCRdb D assignment of TRBD1 cannot be verified. The germline CDR1 and CDR2 sequences are SGHRS and YFSETQ. The CDR3 extends over 17 amino acids. The CDR3 sequence is CASSFGQGSYGANVLTF.

CDR3 amino acids: CASSQEAGATYNEQFF. The gene calls are TRBV4-2 and TRBJ2-1. Germline V gene sequence: CDR1 LGHNA, CDR2 YNFKEQ. This CDR3 has 16 residues.

V gene TRBV29-1 combines with J gene TRBJ2-1; TCRdb outputs TRBD2, but without DNA this stays unchecked. The V gene's germline CDR1 is SQVTM and CDR2 ANQGSEA. The CDR3 length is 16 residues. Here the CDR3 reads CSVEPGLAGGYNEQFF.

The V call is TRBV29-1, the J call TRBJ2-3; TCRdb proposes TRBD2, but this gene call is untestable without DNA. The CDR3 has 18 amino acids. Germline CDR1 reads SQVTM; CDR2 reads ANQGSEA. The CDR3 spells CSALTGLAGAVSTDTQYF.

This rearrangement joins TRBV14 to TRBJ1-1. The germline V gene encodes CDR1 SGHDN and CDR2 FVKESK. The CDR3 length is 16 residues. This CDR3 reads CASSQDGVFRYPEAFF.

The genes are TRBV5-6 and TRBJ2-4; TCRdb's D gene call, TRBD1, goes unchecked for lack of DNA. The CDR3 contains 15 residues. The germline V gene encodes CDR1 SGHDT and CDR2 YYEEEE. The CDR3: CASSGTEGQGNIQYF.

V gene TRBV4-3 combines with J gene TRBJ2-5; checking the TCRdb D call of TRBD2 is not possible without DNA. The CDR3 runs 18 residues. Looked up from germline, CDR1 is LGHNA and CDR2 is YSLEER. CDR3 loop: CASSQDLGLAGNSGTQYF.

The chain uses TRBV7-9 and TRBJ1-1; as DNA is missing, the TRBD1 call by TCRdb cannot be tested. Per germline, CDR1 SEHNR and CDR2 FQNEAQ (reference sequence). The CDR3 consists of 12 residues. The CDR3 spells CASSLGQGEAFF.

The chain combines TRBV28 with TRBJ2-2; TCRdb calls TRBD1, which cannot be checked without DNA. The CDR3 runs 17 residues. The germline V gene encodes CDR1 MDHEN and CDR2 SYDVKM. The CDR3 spells CASSVSRGPYTTGELFF.

The chain has TRBV4-1 and TRBJ2-1. In germline, CDR1 is MGHRA, CDR2 YSYEKL. CDR3 length: 15 residues. The chain's CDR3 is CASSQVASGNGEQFF.

The chain links TRBV4-2 to TRBJ1-3; TCRdb indicates TRBD1, and absent DNA this call remains unverified. This CDR3 comprises 15 residues. Germline V gene sequence: CDR1 LGHNA, CDR2 YNFKEQ. CDR3 amino acids: CASSQEEGTGNTIYF.

The gene calls are TRBV13 and TRBJ2-1. From germline, CDR1 is PRHDT and CDR2 FYEKMQ (reference sequence). The CDR3 length is 18 residues. Here the CDR3 reads CASSLGRGEGSSYNEQFF.

The V gene is TRBV28, the J gene TRBJ2-2; absent DNA, TCRdb's TRBD2 call cannot be checked. CDR1 is MDHEN and CDR2 is SYDVKM in the germline V gene. This CDR3 is built from 17 residues. CDR3 sequence: CASSPTRGIPNTGELFF.

The chain couples TRBV10-3 to TRBJ2-3; TCRdb calls TRBD1, which cannot be checked without DNA. Germline-derived CDR1 and CDR2 are ENHRY and SYGVKD. This CDR3 spans 13 amino acids. This CDR3 is CAITGTTTDTQYF.